Listed below are T cell receptor beta chains from one sample, sequenced in a study of beta chain features in type 1 diabetes. Sequenced by immunoSEQ multiplex PCR; TCRdb stores in-frame clones only, minus some. The sample has 400,000 to 550,000 clones; about an eighth are singletons. Sequencing was done on a sample of naive CD4+ T cells from blood. Every receptor here comes from a woman between 18 and 29 years old in good health. CDR3s include the opening cysteine and the closing phenylalanine or tryptophan. D genes are given only for firm matches. Clone size is shown for a subset of rows, as once, few, many or a class of expanded clone.

d_call: .; j_call: TRBJ1-5; v_call: TRBV2; clone_size: .; cdr3_nt: TGTGCCAGCAGTGTACCCGGGGGGAATCAGCCCCAGCATTTT; cdr3_aa: CASSVPGGNQPQHF
d_call: .; j_call: TRBJ2-6; v_call: TRBV7-3; clone_size: few; cdr3_nt: TGTGCCAGCAGCGAAAGCACCTCTGGGGCCAACGTCCTGACTTTC; cdr3_aa: CASSESTSGANVLTF
d_call: .; j_call: TRBJ2-6; v_call: TRBV6-6; clone_size: few; cdr3_nt: TGTGCCAGCAGTTACGGGGGATCGGGGGCCAACGTCCTGACTTTC; cdr3_aa: CASSYGGSGANVLTF
d_call: TRBD1; j_call: TRBJ1-2; v_call: TRBV4-2; clone_size: few; cdr3_nt: TGTGCCAGCAGCCGGGACAGTTCCTATGGCTACACCTTC; cdr3_aa: CASSRDSSYGYTF
d_call: .; j_call: TRBJ2-1; v_call: TRBV4-3; clone_size: .; cdr3_nt: TGCGCCAGCAGCCGGGCGGGAAGCTCCTACAATGAGCAGTTCTTC; cdr3_aa: CASSRAGSSYNEQFF
d_call: .; j_call: TRBJ2-7; v_call: TRBV11-2; clone_size: .; cdr3_nt: TGTGCCAGCAGCCGTATATCGGGGATCGACGAGCAGTACTTC; cdr3_aa: CASSRISGIDEQYF
d_call: TRBD1; j_call: TRBJ1-5; v_call: TRBV30; clone_size: few; cdr3_nt: TGTGCCTGGAGTCTTGGACAGGGCCATCAGCCCCAGCATTTT; cdr3_aa: CAWSLGQGHQPQHF
d_call: .; j_call: TRBJ1-4; v_call: TRBV9; clone_size: .; cdr3_nt: TGTGCCAGCAGCGTAGCAGGGGCTAATGAAAAACTGTTTTTT; cdr3_aa: CASSVAGANEKLFF
d_call: TRBD1; j_call: TRBJ2-5; v_call: TRBV5-4; clone_size: .; cdr3_nt: TGTGCCAGCGGGGTAGGGGGCGCAGAGACCCAGTACTTC; cdr3_aa: CASGVGGAETQYF
d_call: .; j_call: TRBJ1-4; v_call: TRBV5-1; clone_size: .; cdr3_nt: TGCGCCAGCAGCTTGTCTGCAACTAATGAAAAACTGTTTTTT; cdr3_aa: CASSLSATNEKLFF
d_call: .; j_call: TRBJ1-1; v_call: TRBV7-9; clone_size: .; cdr3_nt: TGTGCCAGCAGGTCGTCGGACACTGAAGCTTTCTTT; cdr3_aa: CASRSSDTEAFF
d_call: TRBD1; j_call: TRBJ2-7; v_call: TRBV30; clone_size: .; cdr3_nt: TGTGCCTGGAGCCGGGACAGGATCTACGAGCAGTACTTC; cdr3_aa: CAWSRDRIYEQYF
d_call: .; j_call: TRBJ2-3; v_call: TRBV7-2; clone_size: .; cdr3_nt: TGTGCCAGCAGCTCCCGACCGTTTGAGGGGGGCACAGATACGCAGTATTTT; cdr3_aa: CASSSRPFEGGTDTQYF
d_call: TRBD1; j_call: TRBJ2-2; v_call: TRBV7-9; clone_size: few; cdr3_nt: TGTGCCAGCAGCTCCGGGACAGCCCGGAGCACCGGGGAGCTGTTTTTT; cdr3_aa: CASSSGTARSTGELFF
d_call: TRBD1; j_call: TRBJ2-1; v_call: TRBV10-3; clone_size: .; cdr3_nt: TGTGCCACCTCGGGGGGACAGGGTTCGAATGAGCAGTTCTTC; cdr3_aa: CATSGGQGSNEQFF
d_call: TRBD2; j_call: TRBJ2-3; v_call: TRBV4-1; clone_size: few; cdr3_nt: TGCGCCAGCAGCCCCTTTGCCGGGGGGGCCGGTGCAGATACGCAGTATTTT; cdr3_aa: CASSPFAGGAGADTQYF
d_call: .; j_call: TRBJ2-7; v_call: TRBV9; clone_size: .; cdr3_nt: TGTGCCAGCAGCGTAGGTACGGTCAGCCAGGAGCAGTACTTC; cdr3_aa: CASSVGTVSQEQYF
d_call: .; j_call: TRBJ1-2; v_call: TRBV29-1; clone_size: .; cdr3_nt: TGCAGCGTTGTTGGAGTGAGGGGAAACTATGGCTACACCTTC; cdr3_aa: CSVVGVRGNYGYTF